The present T cell receptor beta chain was sequenced within a study of CD8 T cells in ankylosing spondylitis. Broader study findings: What appeared characteristic of ankylosing spondylitis blood was a TCR beta motif of eight highly homologous variants. There were earlier reports of some motif variants in reactive arthritis synovial fluid and blood. Significantly higher representation of disease-linked clones was reported for matched ankylosing spondylitis synovial fluid.

A word on this clonotype: Its antigen is currently unknown.

Quantitative 5'-RACE was performed with molecular barcodes, and it yielded the TCR beta libraries. TCRdb used MiXCR to reprocess the 5' RACE reads, holding one entry per CDR3 protein. Of roughly 150,000 distinct CDR3 sequences listed, roughly 31% are singletons. Trimming cost V 2 bases and J 2 bases; bases outside gene matches: 8. The CDR3 loop spans 18 amino acids. From germline, CDR1 is MNHEY and CDR2 SVGAGI. Sequencing used synovial fluid, either unsorted or a sorted T cell fraction (not recorded which). This clonotype originated in a male donor with ankylosing spondylitis. The rearrangement joins TRBV6-5 to TRBJ1-4, with 10 bases identical to TRBD1. The chain's CDR3 is CASSYRGTGATTNEKLFF. As DNA, the CDR3 is TGTGCCAGCAGTTACCGAGGGACAGGGGCCACGACTAATGAAAAACTGTTTTTT.